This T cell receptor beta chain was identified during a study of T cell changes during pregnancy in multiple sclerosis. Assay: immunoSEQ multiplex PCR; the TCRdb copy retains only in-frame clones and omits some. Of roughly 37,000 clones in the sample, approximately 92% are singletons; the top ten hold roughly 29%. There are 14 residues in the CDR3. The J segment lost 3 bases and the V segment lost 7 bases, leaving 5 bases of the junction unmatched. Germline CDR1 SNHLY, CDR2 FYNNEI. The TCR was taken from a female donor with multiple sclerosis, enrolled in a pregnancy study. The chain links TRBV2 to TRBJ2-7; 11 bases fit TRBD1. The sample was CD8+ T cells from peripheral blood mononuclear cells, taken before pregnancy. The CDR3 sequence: CASKKGQGVYEQYF. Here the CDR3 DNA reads TGTGCCAGCAAAAAGGGACAGGGGGTCTACGAGCAGTACTTC.